Listed below are T cell receptor beta chains from one sample, sequenced in a study of early T cells in non-severe SARS-CoV-2 infection. One entry per CDR3 protein results from TCRdb running MiXCR on the 5' RACE reads. The sample comprises almost 65,000 distinct CDR3 sequences, about 4.9% of which are singletons, and 4.9% rests with the top ten. The specimen was whole blood. All receptors come from an adult who was a healthcare worker with PCR-confirmed SARS-CoV-2 infection or an uninfected control (not recorded which). CDR3s leave out the opening cysteine and the closing phenylalanine or tryptophan.

v_call	cdr3_aa
TRBV30	AWSVLSHEQF
TRBV6-5	ASSYFASGSTDTQY
TRBV3-1	ASSTRTGIGTDTQY
TRBV3-1	ASSQDSSNQPQH
TRBV7-6	ASSLVRNEQY
TRBV10-3	AIRRVEEASYEQY
TRBV25-1	ASSDPSGSTDTQY
TRBV20-1	SARAGGAGYGYT
TRBV5-1	ASSLAAGGTEAF
TRBV18	ASSPRQGEATQY
TRBV5-1	ASSLAVGETQY
TRBV6-6	ASSDPYPDRVVVNTGELF
TRBV20-1	SASTGNSYEQY
TRBV19	ASTGQTNQPQH
TRBV29-1	SIRDSTYEQY
TRBV29-1	SVRGTSADEQF
TRBV5-3	ARSSSWGALNTEAF
TRBV3-1	ASSQQLAGGLGQF
TRBV14	ASSQAGFGGNIQY
TRBV29-1	SVEERTSGSNEQY
TRBV6-2/TRBV6-3	ASSSTGSNQPQH
TRBV7-2	ASSLDGSSTDTQY
TRBV20-1	SARDYSSSTDTQY
TRBV11-1	ASSLERRWTDTQY
TRBV5-1	ASSFRAPNTGELF
TRBV15	ATSRDLGPGGYEQY
TRBV5-6	ASSTKPGQGIETQY
TRBV11-3	ASSRTDGNTIY
TRBV7-7	ASRGLKTSLYEQF
TRBV3-1	ASSFSGGYNEQF
TRBV29-1	SVEDPRGGPDTQY
TRBV6-1	ASSEWESGTEAF
TRBV19	ASIYRGGNEAF
TRBV19	ASSTGTSGHFQNTGELF
TRBV5-6	ASSFDARSSGANVLT
TRBV18	ASSLLAGTDTQY
TRBV12-3/TRBV12-4	ASSLSYRDDEQY
TRBV6-6	ASRGTGTAGELF
TRBV9	ASSVELGGGYT
TRBV7-3	ASSLTSGSNEQF